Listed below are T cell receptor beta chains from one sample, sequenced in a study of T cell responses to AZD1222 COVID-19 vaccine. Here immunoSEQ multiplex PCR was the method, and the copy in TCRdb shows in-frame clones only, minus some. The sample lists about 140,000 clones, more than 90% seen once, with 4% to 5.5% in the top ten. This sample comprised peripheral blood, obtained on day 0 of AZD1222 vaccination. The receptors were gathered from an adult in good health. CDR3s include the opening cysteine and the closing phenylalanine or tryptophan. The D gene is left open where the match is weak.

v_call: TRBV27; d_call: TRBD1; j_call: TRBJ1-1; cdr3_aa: CASSLWGQGNEAFF; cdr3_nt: TGTGCCAGCAGTTTATGGGGACAGGGTAATGAAGCTTTCTTT
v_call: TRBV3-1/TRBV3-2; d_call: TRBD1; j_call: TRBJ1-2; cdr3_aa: CASSQVGTGPPYGYTF; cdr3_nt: TGTGCCAGCAGCCAAGTGGGGACAGGGCCCCCGTATGGCTACACCTTC
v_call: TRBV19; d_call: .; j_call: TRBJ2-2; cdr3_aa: CASPAPNTGELFF; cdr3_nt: TGTGCCAGTCCTGCGCCGAACACCGGGGAGCTGTTTTTT
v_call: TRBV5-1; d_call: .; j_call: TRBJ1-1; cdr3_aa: CASRQVFNRQRVTEAFF; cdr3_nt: TGCGCCAGCCGACAGGTTTTTAATCGACAAAGGGTCACTGAAGCTTTCTTT
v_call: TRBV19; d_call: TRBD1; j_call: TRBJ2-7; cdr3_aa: CASSRDRGISYEQYF; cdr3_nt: TGTGCCAGTAGCCGGGACAGGGGGATCTCCTACGAGCAGTACTTC
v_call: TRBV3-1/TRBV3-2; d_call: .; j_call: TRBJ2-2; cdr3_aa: CASSRGETGELFF; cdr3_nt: TGTGCCAGCAGCCGGGGGGAAACCGGGGAGCTGTTTTTT
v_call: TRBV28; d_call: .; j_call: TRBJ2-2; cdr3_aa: CASSIDRRNTGELFF; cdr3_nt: TGTGCCAGCAGCATAGACAGGAGGAACACCGGGGAGCTGTTTTTT
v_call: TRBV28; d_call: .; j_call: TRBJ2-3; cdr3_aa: CASSSTGRPDTQYF; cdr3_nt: TGTGCCAGCAGCTCTACAGGGCGACCAGATACGCAGTATTTT
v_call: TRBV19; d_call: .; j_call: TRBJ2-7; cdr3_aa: CASSILGAGGNTYEQYF; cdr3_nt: TGTGCCAGTAGTATTCTCGGCGCCGGCGGGAACACCTACGAGCAGTACTTC
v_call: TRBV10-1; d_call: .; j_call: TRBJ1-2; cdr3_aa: CASSVGTGYGYTF; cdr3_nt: TGCGCCAGCAGTGTCGGAACTGGATATGGCTACACCTTC
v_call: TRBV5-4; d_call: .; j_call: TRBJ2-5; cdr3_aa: CASTLGRSQETQYF; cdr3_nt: TGTGCCAGCACCCTTGGGAGGTCACAAGAGACCCAGTACTTC